This TCR beta chain appears in the sequencing data of a study of T cells in Graves' hyperthyroidism and ophthalmopathy. From RNA transcripts, TCR beta CDR3 regions were amplified. A first-round RT-PCR of the TCR CDR3 used the HTBI primer set. TCRdb re-analysed the multiplex PCR reads in MiXCR, keeping a single row per CDR3 protein. The sample lists a few hundred thousand distinct CDR3 sequences, around 14% occurring once. This CDR3 spans 16 amino acids. The germline CDR1 and CDR2 sequences are SGHDT and YYEEEE. The V end lost 2 bases, the J end lost 10 bases, and 19 bases lay between the germline ends. The patients, who ranged from 18 to 65 in age, presented with newly diagnosed hyperthyroidism lasting under 2 months. Based on clinical symptoms, serum thyroxine and TRAb, thyroid ultrasound and orbital computed tomography, diagnoses were reached.

This TCR was sampled from a woman aged 25 to 39 with Graves' hyperthyroidism. Input material: blood. The rearrangement joins TRBV5-6 to TRBJ1-6; possible D gene TRBD1, 5 bases. CDR3 bases: TGTGCCAGCAGCTTAAGCGATTCCTTCAGGGTCTCACCCCTCCACTTT. Encoded protein: CASSLSDSFRVSPLHF.